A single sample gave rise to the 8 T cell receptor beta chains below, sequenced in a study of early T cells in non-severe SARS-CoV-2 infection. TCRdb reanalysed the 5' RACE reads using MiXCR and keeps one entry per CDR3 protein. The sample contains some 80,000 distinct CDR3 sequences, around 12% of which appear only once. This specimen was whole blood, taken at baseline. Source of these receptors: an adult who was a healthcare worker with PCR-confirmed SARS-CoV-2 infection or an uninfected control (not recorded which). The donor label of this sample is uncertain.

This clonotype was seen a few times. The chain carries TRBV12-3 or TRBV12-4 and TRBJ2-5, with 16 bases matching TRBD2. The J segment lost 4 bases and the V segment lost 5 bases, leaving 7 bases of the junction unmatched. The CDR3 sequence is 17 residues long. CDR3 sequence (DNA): TGTGCCAGCAGTCAGGGGGGACTAGCGGGAGGGCGAGAGACCCAGTACTTC. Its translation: CASSQGGLAGGRETQYF.

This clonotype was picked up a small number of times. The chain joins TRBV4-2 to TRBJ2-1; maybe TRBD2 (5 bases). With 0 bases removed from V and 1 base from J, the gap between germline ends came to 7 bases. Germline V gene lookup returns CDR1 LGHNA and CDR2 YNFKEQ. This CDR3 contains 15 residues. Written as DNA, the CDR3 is TGTGCCAGCAGCCAAGATCGGGGTTCCTACAATGAGCAGTTCTTC. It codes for CASSQDRGSYNEQFF.

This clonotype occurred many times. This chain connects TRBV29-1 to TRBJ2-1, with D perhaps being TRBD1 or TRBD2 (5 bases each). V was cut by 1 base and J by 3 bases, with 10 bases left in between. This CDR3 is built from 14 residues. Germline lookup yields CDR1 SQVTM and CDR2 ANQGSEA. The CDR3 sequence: CSVEVEGFYNEQFF. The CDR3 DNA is TGCAGCGTTGAAGTAGAGGGGTTCTACAATGAGCAGTTCTTC.

CDR3 protein: CASGFQSGNEQFF. The CDR3 DNA sequence: TGTGCTAGTGGTTTTCAGTCGGGGAATGAGCAGTTCTTC. This sequence joins TRBV12-5 and TRBJ2-1; D might be TRBD2 (5 bases). The CDR3 has 13 amino acids. Germline V gives CDR1 LGHNT, CDR2 FRNRAP. Deletions cut 3 bases from V and 7 bases from J, with 10 bases between.

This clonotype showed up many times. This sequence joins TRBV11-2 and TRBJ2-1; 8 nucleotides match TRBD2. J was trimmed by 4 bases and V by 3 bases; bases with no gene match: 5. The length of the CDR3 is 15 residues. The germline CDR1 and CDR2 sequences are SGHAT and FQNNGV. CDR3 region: CASSLSTSGYNEQFF. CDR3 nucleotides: TGTGCCAGCAGCTTGAGCACTAGCGGATACAATGAGCAGTTCTTC.

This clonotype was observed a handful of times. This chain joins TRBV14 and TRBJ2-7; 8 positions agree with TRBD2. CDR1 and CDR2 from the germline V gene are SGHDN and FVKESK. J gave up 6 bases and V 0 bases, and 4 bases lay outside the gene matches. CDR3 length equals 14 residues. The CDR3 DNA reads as TGTGCCAGCAGCCAAGAGTTGCGGGAGGTCGAGCAGTACTTC. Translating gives CASSQELREVEQYF.

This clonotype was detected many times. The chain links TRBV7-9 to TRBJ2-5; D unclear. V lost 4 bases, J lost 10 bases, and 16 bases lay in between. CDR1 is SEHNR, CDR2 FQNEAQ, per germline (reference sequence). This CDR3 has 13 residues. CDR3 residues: CASSSRLEVDQYF. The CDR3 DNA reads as TGTGCCAGCAGCTCCCGTTTGGAAGTGGACCAGTACTTC.

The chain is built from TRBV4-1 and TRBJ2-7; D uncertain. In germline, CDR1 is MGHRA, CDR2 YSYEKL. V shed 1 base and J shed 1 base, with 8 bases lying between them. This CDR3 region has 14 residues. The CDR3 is CASSQVKGSYEQYF. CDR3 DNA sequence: TGCGCCAGCAGCCAAGTAAAGGGATCCTACGAGCAGTACTTC.